The 18 T cell receptor beta chains reported below all come from one sample, sequenced in a study of T-cell memory formation after mild COVID-19. TCRdb analysed the 5' RACE reads with MiXCR anew, one entry per CDR3 protein. Seen here are 190,000 or so distinct CDR3 sequences, roughly 23% observed once, and the top ten hold 20% to 25%. Material: PBMCs or a T cell subset sorted from them (not recorded which). The receptors were sampled from an adult woman who had mild COVID-19 (a few samples of this study predate the infection). Cell type and time point are not known.

The chain carries TRBV5-1 and TRBJ2-7; D is uncertain. The germline V gene encodes CDR1 SGHRS and CDR2 YFSETQ. This CDR3 has 13 amino acids. Trimming took 0 bases from V and 3 from J, leaving 7 bases between them. For the CDR3, the DNA is TGCGCCAGCAGCTTGGAGGAAGACTACGAGCAGTACTTC. This encodes CASSLEEDYEQYF.

This clonotype was observed a few times. CDR3 protein: CASSLRVVGYEQYF. Here the CDR3 DNA reads TGTGCCAGCAGCTTAAGAGTAGTGGGCTACGAGCAGTACTTC. The V gene is TRBV7-8, the J gene TRBJ2-7; D gene uncertain. Per the germline V gene, CDR1 is SGHVS and CDR2 is FQNEAQ. V shed 2 bases and J shed 3 bases, with 11 bases lying between them. This CDR3 region has 14 residues.

Ten or more counts support this clonotype. The chain recombines TRBV12-3 or TRBV12-4 with TRBJ2-7; TRBD2 agrees at 14 bases. V lost 6 bases and J lost 3; bases outside the gene matches: 7. The CDR3 is made up of 16 amino acids. Here the CDR3 reads CASSQPGLAGGYEQYF. DNA for the CDR3: TGTGCCAGCAGCCAGCCCGGACTAGCGGGGGGCTACGAGCAGTACTTC.

This chain connects TRBV6-5 to TRBJ1-1; tentatively, D is TRBD1 (6 bases). V lost 6 bases and J 3 bases, leaving 11 bases between the germline ends. The CDR3 runs to 13 residues. The germline V gene encodes CDR1 MNHEY and CDR2 SVGAGI. CDR3 region: CASSSGQYTEAFF. The CDR3 bases are TGTGCCAGCAGCTCCGGACAGTACACTGAAGCTTTCTTT.

This chain links TRBV9 with TRBJ2-1; D remains unclear. The germline V and J ends were trimmed by 2 bases and 5 bases, with 8 bases remaining between them. This CDR3 has 13 amino acids. Germline CDR1 SGDLS, CDR2 YYNGEE. In nucleotides, the CDR3 is TGTGCCAGCAGCGTCGGAACTAACAATGAGCAGTTCTTC. Its translation is CASSVGTNNEQFF.

This clonotype has only a few counts. V usage is TRBV9 and J usage is TRBJ1-6, with D possibly being TRBD1 (6 bases). V gave up 0 bases and J gave up 7 bases, with 8 bases separating them. The germline V gene encodes CDR1 SGDLS and CDR2 YYNGEE. The CDR3 consists of 14 residues. The CDR3 DNA follows: TGTGCCAGCAGCGTAGGACAGGCCAATTCACCCCTCCACTTT. Translation: CASSVGQANSPLHF. The full variable domain, completed using reference TRBV9 and TRBJ1-6, is DSGVTQTPKHLITATGQRVTLRCSPRSGDLSVYWYQQSLDQGLQFLIQYYNGEERAKGNILERFSAQQFPDLHSELNLSSLELGDSALYFCASSVGQANSPLHFGNGTRLTVT.

This clonotype has only a few counts. The CDR3 bases are TGTGCCAGCAGCTCTACGCCGGGGGACAGGGACTATAATTCACCCCTCCACTTT. This codes for CASSSTPGDRDYNSPLHF. The chain combines TRBV7-6 with TRBJ1-6; the match to TRBD1 covers 9 bases. V was pared by 4 bases and J by 3 bases, with 10 bases of the junction left unmatched. Per germline, CDR1 SGHVS and CDR2 FNYEAQ. This CDR3 contains 18 residues.

The V call is TRBV7-8, the J call TRBJ2-3; D not certain. CDR1 SGHVS and CDR2 FQNEAQ come from the germline V gene. Trimming removed 3 bases from V and 2 bases from J, with 12 bases in between. This CDR3 is built from 15 residues. CDR3 bases: TGTGCCAGCAGCTTTTTTCCGCCCAACACAGATACGCAGTATTTT. Translation: CASSFFPPNTDTQYF.

There are a few counts of this clonotype. The V gene is TRBV9, the J gene TRBJ2-7; D is uncertain. The CDR3 contains 16 residues. Trimming cost V 0 bases and J 0 bases, with 13 bases left between them. CDR1 and CDR2 from the germline V gene are SGDLS and YYNGEE. The CDR3 is CASSVEAGPLSYEQYF. CDR3 DNA: TGTGCCAGCAGCGTAGAAGCAGGACCCCTCTCCTACGAGCAGTACTTC.

There are a few counts of this clonotype. The chain recombines TRBV5-1 with TRBJ1-6; no clear D. This CDR3 has 18 residues. Trimming stripped 2 bases from V and 10 bases from J, with 25 bases between. Germline V gives CDR1 SGHRS, CDR2 YFSETQ. The CDR3 is CASSFGWVGVDEKSPLHF. CDR3 coding DNA: TGCGCCAGCAGCTTCGGATGGGTCGGGGTGGATGAAAAATCACCCCTCCACTTT.

This clonotype was counted between two and nine times. The chain combines TRBV7-9 with TRBJ1-5, with no clear D. Trimming pared 1 base from V and 6 bases from J, leaving 13 bases between. Germline V gene sequence: CDR1 SEHNR, CDR2 FQNEAQ (reference sequence). The CDR3 contains 15 residues. CDR3: CASSLVDGDFQPQHF. Written as DNA, the CDR3 is TGTGCCAGCAGCTTAGTGGATGGGGATTTTCAGCCCCAGCATTTT.

The sample holds a few counts of this clonotype. V and J are TRBV7-8 and TRBJ2-2; 12 bases fit TRBD2. The CDR3 is made up of 15 amino acids. In germline, CDR1 is SGHVS, CDR2 FQNEAQ. V was clipped by 11 bases and J by 4 bases; unmatched bases: 8. Written as DNA, the CDR3 is TGTGCCGGACGCTGGACTAGCGGGGTCACCGGGGAGCTGTTTTTT. Protein product: CAGRWTSGVTGELFF. Full variable domain (rest looked up from reference TRBV7-8 and TRBJ2-2): GAGVSQSPRYKVAKRGQDVALRCDPISGHVSLFWYQQALGQGPEFLTYFQNEAQLDKSGLPSDRFFAERPEGSVSTLKIQRTQQEDSAVYLCAGRWTSGVTGELFFGEGSRLTVL.

The chain combines TRBV7-9 with TRBJ2-3; D might be TRBD2 (6 bases). In germline, CDR1 is SEHNR, CDR2 FQNEAQ (reference sequence). This CDR3 is 14 amino acids long. The V gene lost 6 bases and the J gene lost 1 base, with 11 bases spanning the gap. In nucleotides, the CDR3 is TGTGCCAGCAGTGGAGGGTTCGGCACAGATACGCAGTATTTT. Translating it yields CASSGGFGTDTQYF.

The V and J genes are TRBV12-3 or TRBV12-4 and TRBJ2-3, with D maybe TRBD2 (5 bases). The ends were cut back, 6 bases at V and 4 bases at J, with 14 bases in the middle. The CDR3 is made up of 14 amino acids. DNA of the CDR3: TGTGCCAGCAGCTGGAGTAGCGCAGCAGATACGCAGTATTTT. It is translated as CASSWSSAADTQYF.

This clonotype occurred a few times. J is TRBJ2-7 and V is TRBV7-9, with TRBD1 as a possible D gene (5 bases). The length of the CDR3 is 12 residues. V was trimmed by 3 bases and J by 3 bases, leaving 6 bases between them. Germline CDR1 reads SEHNR; CDR2 reads FQNEAQ (reference sequence). The DNA for the CDR3 is TGTGCCAGCAGCTTTACAGGCTACGAGCAGTACTTC. Amino acid sequence: CASSFTGYEQYF.

This rearrangement joins TRBV5-6 to TRBJ2-1; no clear D gene. Trimming took 1 base from V and 0 from J, leaving 5 bases between them. CDR3 length equals 14 residues. In germline, CDR1 is SGHDT, CDR2 YYEEEE. CDR3 bases: TGTGCCAGCAGCTTGCAGTACTCCTACAATGAGCAGTTCTTC. Its protein is CASSLQYSYNEQFF.

This clonotype was recorded a few times. J is TRBJ2-7 and V is TRBV29-1, with unresolved D. The V end was cut by 4 bases, the J end by 0 bases, with 13 bases between. CDR1 is SQVTM, CDR2 ANQGSEA, per germline. The CDR3 extends over 14 amino acids. For the CDR3, the DNA is TGCAGCGTTGCAGCGACCCAGAGCTCCTACGAGCAGTACTTC. This encodes CSVAATQSSYEQYF.

The genes are TRBV15 and TRBJ2-1; possibly TRBD2 for D (6 bases). This CDR3 spans 16 amino acids. V was clipped by 1 base and J by 2 bases, with 12 bases between them. The germline gives CDR1 LNHNV, CDR2 YYDKDF (reference sequence). The CDR3 nucleotides are TGTGCCACCAGCAGAGTGGAGGGTTCCCCCTACAATGAGCAGTTCTTC. This gives the protein CATSRVEGSPYNEQFF.